This T cell receptor beta chain was captured by sequencing in a study of blood T cell repertoires in COVID-19. In the study overall: Samples came from the United States, Italy and Spain, spanning acute and convalescent COVID-19.

Authors' processing steps: Estimation of nucleated cell counts was performed using reference gene primer amplification. Generated by immunoSEQ multiplex PCR, the TCRdb table keeps only in-frame clones and is missing some. V and J calls and clone size are given by that table; D and trimming were obtained from the DNA. The sample includes 80,000 to 95,000 clones, 70% to 85% of them seen just once. Germline assignment: CDR1 MNHEY and CDR2 SMNVEV (reference sequence). The V gene lost 8 bases and the J gene lost 3 bases, with 11 bases spanning the gap. This CDR3 comprises 12 residues. Material: peripheral blood. The sequence came from a woman aged 50 to 65 with acute or convalescent COVID-19. This rearrangement joins TRBV27 to TRBJ2-7, with D possibly TRBD1 on 5 matching bases. The CDR3 DNA is TGTGCCAGCCCAGGGCCCTACTACGAGCAGTACTTC. It is translated as CASPGPYYEQYF.